The rows below give T cell receptor beta chains drawn from one sample of a study of CD8+ T cells in alopecia areata. This table comes from immunoSEQ multiplex PCR, and its TCRdb copy is limited to in-frame clones, with some not included. There are 150,000 to 200,000 clones in the sample; roughly 60% occur only once, and 5.5% to 6% lies in the top ten. This specimen was CD4+ T cells sorted from blood, taken at week 24, from a patient treated with tofacitinib. The origin of the receptors is a human donor with alopecia areata. Both conserved end residues are part of each CDR3. The order of the fields is D gene, clone size, J gene, V gene, CDR3 protein, CDR3 DNA. D genes are given only for firm matches. Size values are once, few and many counts, or a class for expanded clones, and some rows have none.

D: TRBD2
size: -
J: TRBJ2-1
V: TRBV5-4
CDR3: CASSLRTSGLNEQFF
DNA: TGTGCCAGCAGCTTGAGGACTAGCGGGCTAAATGAGCAGTTCTTC

D: -
size: -
J: TRBJ2-3
V: TRBV29-1
CDR3: CSVVQRRSTDTQYF
DNA: TGCAGCGTTGTACAGCGGCGGAGCACAGATACGCAGTATTTT

D: TRBD2
size: -
J: TRBJ2-1
V: TRBV9
CDR3: CASSDLAGGYNEQFF
DNA: TGTGCCAGCAGCGACCTAGCGGGAGGGTACAATGAGCAGTTCTTC

D: TRBD2
size: many
J: TRBJ2-7
V: TRBV6-6
CDR3: CASSFRRGGSYEQYF
DNA: TGTGCCAGCAGTTTTCGGCGCGGGGGCTCCTACGAGCAGTACTTC

D: TRBD1
size: few
J: TRBJ1-6
V: TRBV4-1
CDR3: CASSQAVDREGSPLHF
DNA: TGCGCCAGCAGCCAAGCCGTGGACAGGGAAGGGTCACCCCTCCACTTT

D: -
size: few
J: TRBJ2-4
V: TRBV29-1
CDR3: CSVAENIQYF
DNA: TGCAGCGTAGCAGAAAACATTCAGTACTTC

D: -
size: few
J: TRBJ2-3
V: TRBV7-9
CDR3: CASSGQADTQYF
DNA: TGTGCCAGCAGCGGACAAGCAGATACGCAGTATTTT

D: -
size: -
J: TRBJ1-5
V: TRBV23-1
CDR3: CASSQLDAQPQHF
DNA: TGCGCCAGCAGTCAATTGGACGCTCAGCCCCAGCATTTT

D: -
size: -
J: TRBJ1-5
V: TRBV6-5
CDR3: CASQGPNQPQHF
DNA: TGTGCCAGTCAGGGACCCAATCAGCCCCAGCATTTT

D: TRBD1
size: -
J: TRBJ2-1
V: TRBV4-2
CDR3: CASSQRQGARNEQFF
DNA: TGTGCCAGCAGCCAAAGACAGGGGGCTCGCAATGAGCAGTTCTTC

D: TRBD2
size: few
J: TRBJ2-1
V: TRBV2
CDR3: CASILGTGGFNEQFF
DNA: TGTGCCAGCATTCTCGGGACGGGGGGTTTCAATGAGCAGTTCTTC

D: -
size: -
J: TRBJ2-7
V: TRBV5-1
CDR3: CASSVDSVSYEQYF
DNA: TGCGCCAGCAGCGTGGACAGTGTATCCTACGAGCAGTACTTC

D: -
size: -
J: TRBJ2-4
V: TRBV4-3
CDR3: CASSQDLGLDIQYF
DNA: TGCGCCAGCAGCCAAGATCTTGGGCTGGACATTCAGTACTTC

D: TRBD2
size: -
J: TRBJ2-5
V: TRBV9
CDR3: CASSDAGGEETQYF
DNA: TGTGCCAGCAGCGACGCGGGGGGTGAGGAGACCCAGTACTTC

D: -
size: -
J: TRBJ1-4
V: TRBV29-1
CDR3: CSVEAQEKLFF
DNA: TGCAGCGTTGAAGCCCAGGAAAAACTGTTTTTT

D: TRBD1
size: -
J: TRBJ2-5
V: TRBV5-1
CDR3: CASSLGTGKETQYF
DNA: TGCGCCAGCAGCTTGGGGACAGGGAAAGAGACCCAGTACTTC

D: -
size: -
J: TRBJ2-2
V: TRBV5-1
CDR3: CASSQSNTGELFF
DNA: TGCGCCAGCAGCCAATCGAACACCGGGGAGCTGTTTTTT

D: TRBD1
size: -
J: TRBJ2-2
V: TRBV2
CDR3: CASSGQMNTGELFF
DNA: TGTGCCAGCTCGGGACAGATGAACACCGGGGAGCTGTTTTTT

D: TRBD2
size: -
J: TRBJ2-5
V: TRBV7-2
CDR3: CASSTSKLAGGGWETQYF
DNA: TGTGCCAGCAGCACCTCGAAACTAGCGGGAGGCGGCTGGGAGACCCAGTACTTC

D: TRBD1
size: -
J: TRBJ1-1
V: TRBV10-3
CDR3: CAISGQGQGPEAFF
DNA: TGTGCCATCAGTGGGCAGGGACAGGGCCCTGAAGCTTTCTTT

D: -
size: -
J: TRBJ2-7
V: TRBV9
CDR3: CASSDPSRSEQYF
DNA: TGTGCCAGCAGCGACCCGTCCCGGAGCGAGCAGTACTTC

D: TRBD2
size: -
J: TRBJ2-7
V: TRBV5-1
CDR3: CASSWDGTSSYEQYF
DNA: TGCGCCAGCAGCTGGGACGGGACTAGCTCCTACGAGCAGTACTTC

D: -
size: -
J: TRBJ1-2
V: TRBV23-1
CDR3: CASSQSSANYGYTF
DNA: TGCGCCAGCAGTCAATCTTCAGCGAACTATGGCTACACCTTC

D: -
size: -
J: TRBJ2-7
V: TRBV7-3
CDR3: CASSSIYEQYF
DNA: TGTGCCAGCAGCTCTATCTACGAGCAGTACTTC

D: -
size: -
J: TRBJ2-7
V: TRBV9
CDR3: CASSAGTYPFHEQYF
DNA: TGTGCCAGCAGCGCCGGGACTTATCCTTTCCACGAGCAGTACTTC

D: -
size: few
J: TRBJ1-5
V: TRBV6-1
CDR3: CASSEQGIGRASNQPQHF
DNA: TGTGCCAGCAGTGAACAGGGGATTGGCCGAGCTAGCAATCAGCCCCAGCATTTT

D: -
size: -
J: TRBJ2-3
V: TRBV7-9
CDR3: CASSLVVGSYDTQYF
DNA: TGTGCCAGCAGCTTAGTAGTGGGAAGCTATGATACGCAGTATTTT

D: -
size: few
J: TRBJ2-3
V: TRBV28
CDR3: CASSLALTMGLQYF
DNA: TGTGCCAGCAGTCTCGCACTAACAATGGGCTTGCAGTATTTT

D: TRBD2
size: -
J: TRBJ2-7
V: TRBV7-2
CDR3: CASSPKASGGTFYEQYF
DNA: TGTGCCAGCAGCCCCAAGGCTAGCGGGGGCACCTTCTACGAGCAGTACTTC

D: -
size: few
J: TRBJ2-1
V: TRBV5-1
CDR3: CASSLGLANNEQFF
DNA: TGCGCCAGCAGCTTGGGGCTAGCGAACAATGAGCAGTTCTTC

D: -
size: -
J: TRBJ2-3
V: TRBV25-1
CDR3: CASGPLKDTQYF
DNA: TGTGCCAGCGGTCCTCTGAAGGATACGCAGTATTTT

D: TRBD1
size: once
J: TRBJ1-5
V: TRBV9
CDR3: CASSTQGQANQPQHF
DNA: TGTGCCAGCAGCACACAGGGACAGGCGAATCAGCCCCAGCATTTT

D: -
size: -
J: TRBJ2-5
V: TRBV2
CDR3: CASSEDVETQYF
DNA: TGTGCCAGCAGTGAAGATGTGGAGACCCAGTACTTC

D: TRBD1
size: few
J: TRBJ1-2
V: TRBV5-6
CDR3: CASSLGTGYGYTF
DNA: TGTGCCAGCAGCTTGGGGACAGGCTATGGCTACACCTTC

D: TRBD2
size: -
J: TRBJ2-2
V: TRBV4-1
CDR3: CASSQVGLAGTGGELFF
DNA: TGCGCCAGCAGCCAAGTGGGACTAGCGGGGACAGGAGGGGAGCTGTTTTTT

D: -
size: -
J: TRBJ2-5
V: TRBV6-1
CDR3: CASKQRQGVWETQYF
DNA: TGTGCCAGTAAACAGCGGCAGGGAGTATGGGAGACCCAGTACTTC

D: -
size: -
J: TRBJ1-1
V: TRBV25-1
CDR3: CASSEILGEANTEAFF
DNA: TGTGCCAGCAGTGAGATCCTGGGGGAGGCGAACACTGAAGCTTTCTTT

D: TRBD2
size: -
J: TRBJ2-1
V: TRBV20-1
CDR3: CSAQTSGSSIF
DNA: TGCAGTGCTCAGACTAGCGGGAGTTCGATCTTC

D: -
size: -
J: TRBJ2-7
V: TRBV7-9
CDR3: CASSWTLHSSYEQYF
DNA: TGTGCCAGCAGCTGGACTCTTCACTCTTCCTACGAGCAGTACTTC

D: -
size: -
J: TRBJ2-7
V: TRBV11-2
CDR3: CASSLERDTYEQYF
DNA: TGTGCCAGCAGCTTAGAACGGGACACCTACGAGCAGTACTTC

D: TRBD1
size: -
J: TRBJ2-7
V: TRBV29-1
CDR3: CSVAEDREQYF
DNA: TGCAGCGTAGCCGAGGACAGGGAGCAGTACTTC

D: -
size: -
J: TRBJ2-7
V: TRBV30
CDR3: CAWSLSAMGYEQYF
DNA: TGTGCCTGGAGTCTTAGCGCGATGGGCTACGAGCAGTACTTC

D: -
size: -
J: TRBJ2-3
V: TRBV25-1
CDR3: CASSPTGISTDTQYF
DNA: TGTGCCAGCAGCCCTACAGGGATAAGCACAGATACGCAGTATTTT

D: TRBD1
size: few
J: TRBJ2-3
V: TRBV2
CDR3: CASSLDRVDTQYF
DNA: TGTGCCAGCAGCTTGGACAGGGTGGATACGCAGTATTTT